Following are 20 T cell receptor beta chains from one sample sequenced in a study of blood T cell repertoires in COVID-19. TCRdb keeps only in-frame clones here, not all; method: immunoSEQ multiplex PCR. The sample consists of about 240,000 clones, under 85% of them appearing once. The sequenced sample consisted of peripheral blood. The receptors were gathered from a man between 25 and 39 years old who had recovered from COVID-19.

The chain combines TRBV3-1 (or the pseudogene TRBV3-2) with TRBJ1-2; unclear D gene. The CDR3 runs 15 residues. Germline loops: CDR1 LGHDT, CDR2 YNNKEL (reference sequence). V shed 4 bases and J shed 3 bases, with 15 bases lying between them. The CDR3 reads CASSPTGFADYGYTF. In DNA form, the CDR3 reads TGTGCCAGCAGCCCCACGGGTTTTGCCGACTATGGCTACACCTTC.

The chain uses TRBV19 and TRBJ1-5, with D maybe TRBD1 (5 bases). Germline CDR1 reads LNHDA; CDR2 reads SQIVND (reference sequence). The length of the CDR3 is 14 residues. Trimming shortened V by 7 bases and J by 6 bases, and 16 bases separated the two germline ends. The CDR3 bases are TGTGCCAGTACCACGGTCAAGGGGATTCAGCCCCAGCATTTT. It codes for CASTTVKGIQPQHF.

This chain uses TRBV5-1 with TRBJ2-2; TRBD1 agrees at 7 bases. CDR1 and CDR2 from the germline V gene are SGHRS and YFSETQ. This CDR3 contains 19 residues. Trimming removed 1 base from V and 2 bases from J; junction bases left unmatched: 14. This CDR3 is CASSLISPSGQRNTGELFF. CDR3 nucleotides: TGCGCCAGCAGCTTGATCAGTCCATCGGGACAGAGAAACACCGGGGAGCTGTTTTTT.

This clone appeared a single time. The J gene is TRBJ1-6, the V gene TRBV5-6; TRBD1 matches at 9 bases. This CDR3 comprises 15 residues. CDR1 is SGHDT, CDR2 YYEEEE, per germline. With 1 base clipped from V and 11 bases from J, the junction kept 7 bases outside the gene matches. The DNA for the CDR3 is TGTGCCAGCAGCTTGAGGACAGGGGCTGGTGCACCCCTCCACTTT. The encoded protein is CASSLRTGAGAPLHF.

This chain links TRBV11-2 with TRBJ2-1, with TRBD1 identical over 8 bases. The length of the CDR3 is 15 residues. Germline V gives CDR1 SGHAT, CDR2 FQNNGV. Trimming took 2 bases from V and 7 from J; bases not matched to a gene: 7. This chain's CDR3 is CASSLSQGAWNEQFF. CDR3 nucleotides: TGTGCCAGCAGCTTAAGTCAGGGGGCATGGAATGAGCAGTTCTTC.

The chain recombines TRBV5-4 with TRBJ2-5, with TRBD1 identical over 9 bases. From germline, CDR1 is SGHNT and CDR2 YYREEE (reference sequence). The CDR3 sequence is 15 residues long. The V segment lost 4 bases and the J segment 4 bases; nucleotides outside the gene matches: 8. The CDR3 spells CASSNRQGVGETQYF. The DNA for the CDR3 is TGTGCCAGCAGCAACCGACAGGGGGTCGGAGAGACCCAGTACTTC.

This clone was seen many times. The rearrangement links TRBV5-1 to TRBJ1-6, with 7 bases aligning to TRBD1. With V trimmed by 5 bases and J by 7 bases, 3 bases remained unmatched. Germline CDR1 SGHRS, CDR2 YFSETQ. The CDR3 spans 13 residues. This CDR3 is CASRDRQNSPLHF. In DNA, the CDR3 is TGCGCCAGCAGGGACAGGCAGAATTCACCCCTCCACTTT.

This clone was picked up one time. This chain joins TRBV4-1 and TRBJ2-1; possible D gene TRBD2, 5 bases. Germline CDR1 is MGHRA and CDR2 is YSYEKL. V lost 4 bases, J lost 10 bases, and 14 bases lay in between. CDR3 length: 13 residues. CDR3 loop: CASSPPRVGEQFF. CDR3 bases: TGCGCCAGCAGCCCGCCGAGGGTCGGGGAGCAGTTCTTC.

The rearrangement joins TRBV19 to TRBJ1-1; maybe TRBD1 (6 bases). The CDR3 spans 14 residues. CDR1 is LNHDA, CDR2 SQIVND, per germline (reference sequence). Trimming left V 4 bases short and J 13 bases short, with 22 bases between. CDR3 nucleotide sequence: TGTGCCAGTAGTAAGGGGGACGGTGGATTCCTGCTTTTCTTT. Its protein is CASSKGDGGFLLFF.

This chain uses TRBV3-1 (or the pseudogene TRBV3-2) with TRBJ2-3, with D possibly being TRBD1 (5 bases). The CDR3 contains 13 residues. Germline lookup yields CDR1 LGHDT and CDR2 YNNKEL (reference sequence). V dropped 4 bases and J dropped 3 bases, with 8 bases sitting between them. The CDR3 bases are TGTGCCAGCAGCCGAAGGGGAACAGATACGCAGTATTTT. Its protein is CASSRRGTDTQYF.

This chain connects TRBV6-1 to TRBJ1-2; 10 bases are shared with TRBD1. Germline CDR1 and CDR2: MNHNS and SASEGT. The V and J ends lost 3 bases and 6 bases, in that order; junction bases with no gene match: 7. CDR3 size: 15 residues. The CDR3: CASSDGPGTGDGYTF. The CDR3 DNA reads as TGTGCCAGCAGTGATGGGCCCGGGACAGGGGATGGCTACACCTTC.

The chain employs TRBV7-3 and TRBJ2-2; TRBD1 aligns across 7 bases. The CDR3 runs 13 residues. CDR1 SGHTA and CDR2 FQGTGA come from the germline V gene. After removal of 5 bases from V and 5 bases from J, the junction contained 2 bases not matched to a gene. CDR3 sequence reads: CASSAQGTGELFF. The CDR3 region has the DNA TGTGCCAGCAGCGCACAGGGGACCGGGGAGCTGTTTTTT. The full variable domain, in which reference TRBV7-3 and TRBJ2-2 provide the parts outside the CDR3, is GAGVSQTPSNKVTEKGKYVELRCDPISGHTALYWYRQSLGQGPEFLIYFQGTGAADDSGLPNDRFFAVRPEGSVSTLKIQRTERGDSAVYLCASSAQGTGELFFGEGSRLTVL.

CDR3: CAISDRGGSLVTGELFF. CDR3 bases: TGTGCCATCAGTGACCGCGGGGGTTCCTTGGTAACCGGGGAGCTGTTTTTT. This chain links TRBV10-3 with TRBJ2-2; 7 positions agree with TRBD2. V shed 3 bases and J 5 bases; nucleotides not matched to a gene: 12. The CDR3 contains 17 residues. Germline CDR1 ENHRY, CDR2 SYGVKD.

This rearrangement joins TRBV7-9 to TRBJ2-7; D not certain. The CDR3 loop spans 13 amino acids. Trimming left V 4 bases short and J 3 bases short, with 10 bases between. The germline CDR1 and CDR2 sequences are SEHNR and FQNEAQ (reference sequence). DNA of the CDR3: TGTGCCAGCAGCTCCCAGTCGCTCTACGAGCAGTACTTC. Translation gives CASSSQSLYEQYF.

The chain recombines TRBV28 with TRBJ1-5, with unresolved D. Germline CDR1 reads MDHEN; CDR2 reads SYDVKM. The CDR3 has 15 amino acids. V was trimmed by 3 bases and J by 7 bases, leaving 16 bases between them. As DNA, the CDR3 is TGTGCCAGCAGTTTCGTCCTTATTGGGCCCCAGCCCCAGCATTTT. It specifies CASSFVLIGPQPQHF.

Only one count was recorded for this clone. The V gene is TRBV29-1, the J gene TRBJ1-2; D remains unclear. CDR3 size: 11 residues. Germline CDR1 SQVTM, CDR2 ANQGSEA. V shed 7 bases and J shed 8 bases, with 14 bases lying between them. The CDR3: CSAQRVGGYTF. CDR3 nucleotide sequence: TGCAGCGCCCAGAGGGTAGGGGGCTACACCTTC. Combining the CDR3 with reference TRBV29-1 and TRBJ1-2 gives the whole variable domain SAVISQKPSRDICQRGTSLTIQCQVDSQVTMMFWYRQQPGQSLTLIATANQGSEATYESGFVIDKFPISRPNLTFSTLTVSNMSPEDSSIYLCSAQRVGGYTFGSGTRLTVV.

This clone came up once. The chain employs TRBV18 and TRBJ1-2, with D possibly TRBD1 on 5 matching bases. Germline-derived CDR1 and CDR2 are KGHSH and LQKENI. Trimming took off 4 bases at V and 4 bases at J, with 10 bases between the two ends. CDR3 length: 13 residues. The CDR3 reads CASSLTASYGYTF. The CDR3 DNA follows: TGTGCCAGCTCACTGACAGCCTCCTATGGCTACACCTTC.

The gene calls are TRBV2 and TRBJ2-5, with a weak D call TRBD2 (6 bases). The germline V and J ends were trimmed by 3 bases and 0 bases, with 14 bases remaining between them. CDR3 length equals 16 residues. Germline CDR1 SNHLY, CDR2 FYNNEI. As DNA, the CDR3 is TGTGCCAGCAGTGAGGGAAGGACTAACTACCAAGAGACCCAGTACTTC. This gives the protein CASSEGRTNYQETQYF.

This clone was counted once. This chain joins TRBV5-8 and TRBJ2-5, with 7 bases aligning to TRBD1. V lost 5 bases and J lost 1; bases outside the gene matches: 5. This CDR3 has 14 amino acids. Germline V gives CDR1 SGHTS, CDR2 YDEGEE. The CDR3 nucleotides are TGTGCCAGCAGGCCGACAGGGCCCCAAGAGACCCAGTACTTC. Translated, it gives CASRPTGPQETQYF.

This clone was seen just once. V and J are TRBV5-1 and TRBJ2-3; 10 bases match TRBD2. V shed 8 bases and J 5 bases; nucleotides not matched to a gene: 5. This CDR3 has 13 residues. The germline gives CDR1 SGHRS, CDR2 YFSETQ. The CDR3 sequence is CASRLAGKDTQYF. Here the CDR3 DNA reads TGCGCCAGTAGACTAGCGGGTAAAGATACGCAGTATTTT. Drawing the rest from reference TRBV5-1 and TRBJ2-3, the complete variable domain is KAGVTQTPRYLIKTRGQQVTLSCSPISGHRSVSWYQQTPGQGLQFLFEYFSETQRNKGNFPGRFSGRQFSNSRSEMNVSTLELGDSALYLCASRLAGKDTQYFGPGTRLTVL.